These T cell receptor beta chains were read from a single sample in a study of Tregs in tolerant kidney transplant recipients. The repertoire was sequenced with immunoSEQ multiplex PCR; TCRdb's copy has only in-frame clones and lacks some. Of tens of thousands of clones in the sample, over 85% were seen once. Source: CD4+ T cells from blood, taken before the transplant. The receptor set was obtained from a human donor who received a combined kidney and bone marrow transplant. CDR3s include the opening cysteine and the closing phenylalanine or tryptophan. Fields, in order: clone size, J gene, V gene, D gene, CDR3 protein, CDR3 DNA. D genes are given only for firm matches. The size of a clone is reported for some rows only, either as once, few or many, or as a class for expanded clones.

>.|TRBJ2-1|TRBV6-5|TRBD2
CAGSSGSSYNEQFF
TGTGCCGGCAGTAGCGGGAGTAGCTACAATGAGCAGTTCTTC
>.|TRBJ1-6|TRBV7-6|.
CASSLESSYNSPLHF
TGTGCCAGCAGCTTAGAGAGCTCCTATAATTCCCCCCTCCACTTT
>.|TRBJ1-4|TRBV19|TRBD1
CASSSWDRGNEKLFF
TGTGCCAGTAGTTCATGGGACAGGGGCAATGAAAAACTGTTTTTT
>.|TRBJ2-7|TRBV5-1|.
CASSSRGPIEQYF
TGCGCCAGCAGTTCCAGGGGCCCGATCGAGCAGTACTTC
>once|TRBJ2-7|TRBV5-6|.
CASSGGPRYYEQYF
TGTGCCAGCAGCGGAGGGCCCCGGTACTACGAGCAGTACTTC
>.|TRBJ1-3|TRBV28|.
CASSAPGTTGNTIYF
TGTGCCAGCAGCGCCCCCGGGACAACTGGAAACACCATATATTTT
>.|TRBJ2-1|TRBV5-4|TRBD2
CASSPGLAGEDEQFF
TGTGCCAGCAGCCCCGGACTAGCGGGAGAAGATGAGCAGTTCTTC
>.|TRBJ1-2|TRBV30|TRBD1
CAWSPNLVLIRTGDVGYTF
TGTGCCTGGAGTCCAAACCTGGTCTTGATCCGAACAGGGGACGTTGGCTACACCTTC
>.|TRBJ2-7|TRBV11-2|.
CASSVTGPAYEQYF
TGTGCCAGCAGCGTCACGGGTCCCGCCTACGAGCAGTACTTC
>.|TRBJ2-1|TRBV6-7|TRBD1
CAPQGTYNEQFF
TGTGCCCCACAGGGGACCTACAATGAGCAGTTCTTC
>.|TRBJ1-4|TRBV5-4|.
CASSSSTGTTNEKLFF
TGTGCCAGCAGCTCCTCAACAGGGACGACTAATGAAAAACTGTTTTTT
>.|TRBJ2-5|TRBV2|.
CASSVTRPPGETQYF
TGTGCCAGCAGTGTAACTAGACCGCCGGGGGAGACCCAGTACTTC
>.|TRBJ2-7|TRBV28|TRBD2
CASSLPGTSRYYEQYF
TGTGCCAGCAGTTTACCCGGGACTAGCAGGTACTACGAGCAGTACTTC
>.|TRBJ2-7|TRBV19|.
CASSIVQGNEQYF
TGTGCCAGTAGTATAGTACAGGGTAACGAGCAGTACTTC
>.|TRBJ2-1|TRBV7-9|.
CASSLQVRKNEQFF
TGTGCCAGCAGCTTACAGGTCCGGAAGAATGAGCAGTTCTTC
>.|TRBJ2-7|TRBV10-3|.
CAISETQGTPYEQYF
TGTGCCATCAGTGAGACACAGGGAACACCCTACGAGCAGTACTTC
>few|TRBJ1-4|TRBV7-2|.
CASSRWAQPNEKLFF
TGTGCCAGCAGCAGGTGGGCACAGCCAAATGAAAAACTGTTTTTT
>.|TRBJ1-3|TRBV6-5|.
CASSYSRGPGNTIYF
TGTGCCAGCAGTTACTCCAGGGGCCCTGGAAACACCATATATTTT
>.|TRBJ2-7|TRBV5-1|TRBD1
CASSRTGGDYEQYF
TGCGCCAGCAGCAGGACAGGGGGCGACTACGAGCAGTACTTC
>.|TRBJ1-2|TRBV18|TRBD1
CASSPLEGAQGYTF
TGTGCCAGCTCACCACTGGAGGGGGCGCAAGGCTACACCTTC
>.|TRBJ1-2|TRBV11-2|.
CASSFSGSDYGYTF
TGTGCCAGCAGCTTCTCAGGGTCGGACTATGGCTACACCTTC
>.|TRBJ2-1|TRBV7-9|.
CASSKEFSSYNEQFF
TGTGCCAGCAGCAAGGAGTTTAGCTCCTACAATGAGCAGTTCTTC